This is a list of T cell receptor beta chains from one sample in a study of T cell repertoires in cytomegalovirus infection. A single record per CDR3 protein comes from TCRdb applying MiXCR to the reads. The sample records roughly 860,000 distinct CDR3 sequences, about 30% being singletons. Antigens for these TCRs are unknown. This specimen consisted of cultured CD8+ T cells from PBMCs, obtained from culture after CMV antigen stimulation. These receptors were obtained from a human donor in good health (CMV status not recorded). Some clones in this sample may be carry-over from other donors' samples. The conserved cysteine and the conserved F or W are not part of the CDR3 here. The order of the fields is V gene, J gene, CDR3 protein.

TRBV2	TRBJ2-1	ASSERGYGAYNEQF
TRBV7-8	TRBJ2-5	ASSPSVETQY
TRBV11-2	TRBJ2-2	ATFPGPGTGELF
TRBV7-9	TRBJ1-4	ASSPSDGAHEKLF
TRBV7-6	TRBJ2-1	ASSLRGRGPYNEQF
TRBV27	TRBJ2-1	ASSSNPSGNEQF
TRBV12-3/TRBV12-4	TRBJ1-2	ASSLNGGGGYT
TRBV7-6	TRBJ2-1	ASSLAIGSDEQF
TRBV11-2	TRBJ1-5	ASSRNRAPLWPQH
TRBV6-1	TRBJ1-2	ASRTGNSYGYT
TRBV6-5	TRBJ1-6	ASSYGQGESPLH
TRBV6-6	TRBJ2-3	ASSYSPGGGLGDTQY
TRBV4-1	TRBJ2-1	ASSLQRTSGGNNEQF
TRBV4-1	TRBJ2-7	ASSQEDTPSYEQY
TRBV29-1	TRBJ1-4	SVDRVGAMGEKLF
TRBV6-2/TRBV6-3	TRBJ1-1	ASSPIATEAF
TRBV7-6	TRBJ2-1	ASSGRTGEYNEQF
TRBV9	TRBJ1-3	ASSVAMVAGNTIY
TRBV5-4	TRBJ1-1	ASSTWGRAEAF